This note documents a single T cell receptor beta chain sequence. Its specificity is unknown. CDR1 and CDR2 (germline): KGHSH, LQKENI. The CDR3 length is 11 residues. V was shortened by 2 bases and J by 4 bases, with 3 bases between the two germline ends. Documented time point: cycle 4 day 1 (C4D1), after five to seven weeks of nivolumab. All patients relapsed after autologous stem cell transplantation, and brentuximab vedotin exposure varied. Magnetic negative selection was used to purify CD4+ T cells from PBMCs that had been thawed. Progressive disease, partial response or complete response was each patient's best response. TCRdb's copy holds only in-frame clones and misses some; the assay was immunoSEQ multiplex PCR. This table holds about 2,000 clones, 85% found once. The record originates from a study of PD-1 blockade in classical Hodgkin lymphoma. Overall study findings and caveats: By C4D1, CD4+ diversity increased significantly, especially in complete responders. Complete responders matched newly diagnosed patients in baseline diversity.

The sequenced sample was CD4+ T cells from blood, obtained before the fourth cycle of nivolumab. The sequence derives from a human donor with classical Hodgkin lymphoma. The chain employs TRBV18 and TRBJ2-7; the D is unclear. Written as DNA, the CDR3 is TGTGCCAGCTCACCAGGATACGAGCAGTACTTC. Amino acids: CASSPGYEQYF.